Listed below are T cell receptor beta chains from one sample, sequenced in a study of T-cell memory formation after mild COVID-19. One entry per CDR3 protein results from TCRdb running MiXCR on the 5' RACE reads. The profile shows roughly 50,000 distinct CDR3 sequences, approximately 9.5% of them singletons. Sequencing input: PBMCs or a T cell subset sorted from them (not recorded which). The receptors originated from a young man who had mild COVID-19 (a few samples of this study predate the infection). Cell type and time point are not known. CDR3s include the opening cysteine and the closing phenylalanine or tryptophan. A D gene is named only where the DNA matches it firmly. The size field is filled for only some rows; it gives once, few, many or a size class.

j_call	clone_size	cdr3_length	d_call	v_call	cdr3_aa	cdr3_nt
TRBJ2-2	many	15	.	TRBV5-4	CASSRRQPNTGELFF	TGTGCCAGCAGCAGAAGACAGCCGAACACCGGGGAGCTGTTTTTT
TRBJ2-1	.	14	.	TRBV7-7	CASSPRGNRGEQFF	TGTGCCAGCAGCCCAAGGGGGAATCGGGGTGAGCAGTTCTTC
TRBJ1-6	.	13	TRBD1	TRBV7-2	CASRPGGHSPLHF	TGTGCCAGCAGACCAGGGGGGCATTCACCCCTCCACTTT
TRBJ2-3	many	14	TRBD1	TRBV7-3	CASSLTGGTDTQYF	TGTGCCAGCAGCTTGACAGGGGGCACAGATACGCAGTATTTT
TRBJ2-3	few	15	.	TRBV29-1	CSVAGQLRSTDTQYF	TGCAGCGTTGCGGGGCAGCTCCGTAGCACAGATACGCAGTATTTT
TRBJ2-1	many	16	TRBD2	TRBV7-6	CASTLQVGTTYNEQFF	TGTGCCAGCACCCTCCAGGTCGGGACTACATACAATGAGCAGTTCTTC
TRBJ1-1	few	14	.	TRBV5-1	CASSLTGTGTEAFF	TGCGCCAGCAGCTTGACCGGGACGGGGACTGAAGCTTTCTTT
TRBJ1-1	few	14	.	TRBV18	CASSPKGMNTEAFF	TGTGCCAGCTCACCTAAGGGGATGAACACTGAAGCTTTCTTT
TRBJ2-4	.	13	TRBD2	TRBV20-1	CSARSGGDGVQYF	TGCAGTGCCAGAAGCGGGGGGGACGGGGTTCAGTACTTC
TRBJ2-3	few	15	.	TRBV27	CASSPTPDRTDTQYF	TGTGCCAGCAGTCCCACCCCAGACCGCACAGATACGCAGTATTTT
TRBJ2-7	.	15	TRBD1	TRBV12-3/TRBV12-4	CASSLLGQGHYEQYF	TGTGCCAGCAGTTTACTGGGACAGGGCCACTACGAGCAGTACTTC
TRBJ2-5	few	14	TRBD2	TRBV7-9	CASSLGLGGETQYF	TGTGCCAGCAGCCTTGGACTAGGAGGCGAGACCCAGTACTTC
TRBJ1-1	.	15	.	TRBV18	CASSPSGVSDTEAFF	TGTGCCAGCTCACCTAGCGGGGTATCGGACACTGAAGCTTTCTTT
TRBJ2-2	many	13	.	TRBV5-1	CASKVGNTGELFF	TGCGCCAGCAAGGTGGGGAACACCGGGGAGCTGTTTTTT
TRBJ1-1	.	12	.	TRBV12-3/TRBV12-4	CASSFGFTEAFF	TGTGCCAGCAGTTTTGGATTCACTGAAGCTTTCTTT
TRBJ1-2	.	15	.	TRBV9	CASSVGPGSNYGYTF	TGTGCCAGCAGCGTAGGACCGGGATCTAACTATGGCTACACCTTC
TRBJ2-3	.	14	.	TRBV5-1	CASSPTGTTDTQYF	TGCGCCAGCAGCCCCACCGGGACCACAGATACGCAGTATTTT
TRBJ2-2	.	18	TRBD1	TRBV6-2/TRBV6-3	CASRPHPVQGPTTGELFF	TGTGCCAGCAGACCCCATCCCGTACAGGGGCCCACCACCGGGGAGCTGTTTTTT
TRBJ2-1	.	16	TRBD2	TRBV6-5	CASSLTGTSRDSEQFF	TGTGCCAGCAGTCTAACCGGGACTAGTAGGGATAGTGAGCAGTTCTTC
TRBJ2-5	few	13	.	TRBV7-2	CASSLRHRETQYF	TGTGCCAGCAGCTTACGGCACCGGGAGACCCAGTACTTC
TRBJ2-1	.	14	.	TRBV20-1	CSAHPGRGYNEQFF	TGCAGTGCTCATCCGGGGCGGGGATACAATGAGCAGTTCTTC
TRBJ1-4	.	14	.	TRBV20-1	CSAADRGTNEKLFF	TGCAGTGCTGCCGATAGGGGTACTAATGAAAAACTGTTTTTT
TRBJ2-5	.	15	TRBD1	TRBV20-1	CSAVGPDRAGETQYF	TGCAGTGCCGTGGGACCAGACAGGGCGGGAGAGACCCAGTACTTC
TRBJ1-4	.	14	.	TRBV12-3/TRBV12-4	CASSSQTGSEKLFF	TGTGCCAGCAGTTCCCAGACAGGCAGTGAAAAACTGTTTTTT
TRBJ2-5	few	14	TRBD1	TRBV20-1	CSARGTGGPETQYF	TGCAGTGCTAGAGGCACAGGGGGCCCAGAGACCCAGTACTTC
TRBJ1-2	few	15	.	TRBV4-3	CASSQDLAGDKGYTF	TGCGCCAGCAGCCAAGACTTGGCGGGGGACAAAGGCTACACCTTC
TRBJ2-3	.	13	.	TRBV18	CASSRDVTDTQYF	TGTGCCAGCTCACGGGACGTTACAGATACGCAGTATTTT
TRBJ2-1	.	12	TRBD1	TRBV19	CASSTDRGRQFF	TGTGCCAGTAGTACGGACAGGGGCCGGCAGTTCTTC
TRBJ2-3	.	17	.	TRBV4-3	CASSQSPGGGDTDTQYF	TGCGCCAGCAGCCAAAGCCCTGGCGGGGGCGACACAGATACGCAGTATTTT
TRBJ1-5	.	15	TRBD1	TRBV15	CATSRYRDRSQPQHF	TGTGCCACCAGCAGATACCGGGACAGATCCCAGCCCCAGCATTTT
TRBJ2-2	.	16	TRBD2	TRBV9	CASSVGASGDYGELFF	TGTGCCAGCAGCGTAGGGGCTAGCGGGGATTACGGGGAGCTGTTTTTT
TRBJ1-1	.	13	TRBD1	TRBV20-1	CSARGGIGTEAFF	TGCAGTGCCCGAGGGGGCATAGGGACTGAAGCTTTCTTT
TRBJ2-3	.	16	TRBD1	TRBV11-3	CASSENDRGSTDTQYF	TGTGCCAGCAGCGAGAACGACAGGGGGAGCACAGATACGCAGTATTTT
TRBJ1-1	.	14	.	TRBV11-2	CASSGVAGRAEAFF	TGTGCCAGCAGCGGGGTGGCCGGGAGGGCTGAAGCTTTCTTT
TRBJ1-3	.	13	.	TRBV2	CASISQGGNTIYF	TGTGCCAGCATCTCCCAGGGTGGAAACACCATATATTTT
TRBJ2-3	.	14	TRBD2	TRBV12-3/TRBV12-4	CASSIAGSTDTQYF	TGTGCCAGCAGTATAGCGGGGAGCACAGATACGCAGTATTTT
TRBJ1-2	few	14	.	TRBV4-1	CASSQLQANYGYTF	TGCGCCAGCAGCCAGCTACAGGCTAACTATGGCTACACCTTC
TRBJ2-6	many	15	.	TRBV7-2	CASSLWGSGANVLTF	TGTGCCAGCAGCTTATGGGGCTCTGGGGCCAACGTCCTGACTTTC
TRBJ2-7	.	11	.	TRBV29-1	CSAYLYGEQYF	TGCAGCGCTTACCTTTACGGCGAGCAGTACTTC
TRBJ2-2	many	14	.	TRBV12-3/TRBV12-4	CATRSWGNTGELFF	TGTGCCACGCGTAGCTGGGGGAACACCGGGGAGCTGTTTTTT
TRBJ2-3	.	18	TRBD2	TRBV7-3	CASSLVQGGGRIADTQYF	TGTGCCAGCAGCTTAGTGCAGGGCGGGGGGCGAATCGCAGATACGCAGTATTTT
TRBJ2-7	.	15	.	TRBV18	CASSPLGQTSYEQYF	TGTGCCAGCTCACCACTAGGGCAGACGTCCTACGAGCAGTACTTC
TRBJ1-5	.	16	.	TRBV24-1	CATSDPKEGGNQPQHF	TGTGCCACCAGTGACCCCAAGGAGGGTGGCAATCAGCCCCAGCATTTT
TRBJ2-1	few	14	.	TRBV28	CASSRGSSYNEQFF	TGTGCCAGCAGTCGGGGGAGCTCCTACAATGAGCAGTTCTTC
TRBJ2-2	many	14	TRBD1	TRBV7-2	CASSPGQGYGELFF	TGTGCCAGCAGCCCGGGACAGGGTTACGGGGAGCTGTTTTTT
TRBJ1-5	.	17	TRBD1	TRBV7-9	CASSLNSGGGSNQPQHF	TGTGCCAGCAGCTTAAATTCAGGGGGCGGGAGCAATCAGCCCCAGCATTTT
TRBJ2-5	.	13	.	TRBV5-1	CASSQPGRETQYF	TGCGCCAGCAGCCAGCCAGGTCGCGAGACCCAGTACTTC
TRBJ1-1	.	12	.	TRBV5-1	CASSWSGTEAFF	TGCGCCAGCAGCTGGTCGGGGACTGAAGCTTTCTTT
TRBJ1-6	few	14	.	TRBV5-1	CASSYRESTPPLHF	TGCGCCAGCAGCTACAGAGAATCGACACCACCCCTCCACTTT
TRBJ2-3	.	15	.	TRBV7-9	CASSLGFGSTDTQYF	TGTGCCAGCAGCTTAGGTTTCGGTAGCACAGATACGCAGTATTTT
TRBJ1-2	.	13	.	TRBV7-2	CASSSGSGYGYTF	TGTGCCAGCAGCTCTGGGAGCGGCTATGGCTACACCTTC